The 21 T cell receptor beta chains below all came from one sample that was sequenced in a study of chemoradiotherapy in HPV16-positive cancers (dated by TCRdb to the early 2020s). The receptor library was made with the immunoSEQ multiplex PCR assay. In its TCRdb copy, this immuneACCESS table keeps in-frame sequences only and misses some clones. Where compared with another copy, unresolved V genes explain less than half of these, and the others have no known cause. The sample table contains hundreds of clones; only one count was recorded for about nine tenths of them. The top ten constitute roughly 4% of the sample. Source: tumor tissue, taken from a patient who underwent chemoradiotherapy. All receptors come from a human donor with HPV-associated anogenital cancer.

The V and J genes are TRBV5-1 and TRBJ2-2; the D gene is possibly TRBD2 (7 bases). CDR1 and CDR2 (germline): SGHRS, YFSETQ. This CDR3 spans 16 amino acids. Trimming left V 0 bases short and J 0 bases short, with 9 bases between. The CDR3 region has the DNA TGCGCCAGCAGCTTGGGGGGGGGCTCGAACACCGGGGAGCTGTTTTTT. Amino acids: CASSLGGGSNTGELFF. Full variable domain (missing parts from reference TRBV5-1 and TRBJ2-2): KAGVTQTPRYLIKTRGQQVTLSCSPISGHRSVSWYQQTPGQGLQFLFEYFSETQRNKGNFPGRFSGRQFSNSRSEMNVSTLELGDSALYLCASSLGGGSNTGELFFGEGSRLTVL.

The V call is TRBV5-4, the J call TRBJ1-1; tentatively, D is TRBD1 (5 bases). V was clipped by 0 bases and J by 4 bases, with 16 bases between them. The germline V gene encodes CDR1 SGHNT and CDR2 YYREEE (reference sequence). The CDR3 loop spans 16 amino acids. The CDR3 DNA reads as TGTGCCAGCAGCTTGGATCTGAGAGGGGTTGGCACTGAAGCTTTCTTT. Protein: CASSLDLRGVGTEAFF.

This chain joins TRBV7-9 and TRBJ1-5, with 7 bases that match TRBD1. This CDR3 comprises 15 residues. The J segment lost 1 base and the V segment lost 5 bases, leaving 5 bases of the junction unmatched. CDR1 SEHNR and CDR2 FQNEAQ come from the germline V gene (reference sequence). The CDR3 reads CASSARQGSNQPQHF. CDR3 nucleotides: TGTGCCAGCAGCGCCAGACAGGGAAGCAATCAGCCCCAGCATTTT.

The rearrangement uses TRBV19 and TRBJ1-2, with unresolved D. This CDR3 spans 13 amino acids. Looked up from germline, CDR1 is LNHDA and CDR2 is SQIVND (reference sequence). V was trimmed by 3 bases and J by 4 bases, leaving 9 bases between them. CDR3 in DNA: TGTGCCAGTAGTATCGCCTTGACCTATGGCTACACCTTC. This codes for CASSIALTYGYTF.

V and J are TRBV7-9 and TRBJ2-1, with 8 bases that match TRBD1. Per the germline V gene, CDR1 is SEHNR and CDR2 is FQNEAQ (reference sequence). The CDR3 loop spans 14 amino acids. V lost 4 bases to trimming and J lost 6 bases; unmatched junction nucleotides: 5. Here the CDR3 reads CASSWTGRINEQFF. CDR3 nucleotides: TGTGCCAGCAGCTGGACAGGGAGAATCAATGAGCAGTTCTTC.

V is TRBV5-1 and J is TRBJ1-1, with D maybe TRBD1 (5 bases). Trimming removed 3 bases from V and 1 base from J, with 13 bases in between. This CDR3 comprises 15 residues. In germline, CDR1 is SGHRS, CDR2 YFSETQ. The CDR3 region has the DNA TGCGCCAGCAGCTCAGGCGGGGCAGCGAACACTGAAGCTTTCTTT. Protein product: CASSSGGAANTEAFF.

The chain recombines TRBV7-8 with TRBJ2-2; no firm D call. V was cut by 2 bases and J by 0 bases, with 16 bases left in between. The CDR3 contains 18 residues. Germline V gene data show CDR1 as SGHVS and CDR2 as FQNEAQ. In DNA, the CDR3 is TGTGCCAGCAGCTTATGGATAACGACCGACGCGAACACCGGGGAGCTGTTTTTT. The encoded protein is CASSLWITTDANTGELFF. Looking up the rest from reference TRBV7-8 and TRBJ2-2 gives the full variable domain: GAGVSQSPRYKVAKRGQDVALRCDPISGHVSLFWYQQALGQGPEFLTYFQNEAQLDKSGLPSDRFFAERPEGSVSTLKIQRTQQEDSAVYLCASSLWITTDANTGELFFGEGSRLTVL.

This chain connects TRBV10-2 to TRBJ2-1; the match to TRBD2 covers 11 bases. After removal of 3 bases from V and 3 bases from J, the junction contained 7 bases not matched to a gene. The germline CDR1 and CDR2 sequences are WSHSY and SAAADI. This CDR3 is built from 17 residues. The CDR3 nucleotides are TGCGCCAGCAGTGACCCCGGACTAGCGGGTTTCTACAATGAGCAGTTCTTC. Translation gives CASSDPGLAGFYNEQFF.

The rearrangement joins TRBV6-6 to TRBJ2-3; 10 bases are shared with TRBD2. Trimming removed 9 bases from V and 11 bases from J; junction bases left unmatched: 5. The CDR3 loop spans 11 amino acids. Germline CDR1 and CDR2: MNHNY and SVGAGI (reference sequence). CDR3 region: CASRLAGLQYF. CDR3 DNA sequence: TGTGCCAGTCGACTAGCGGGCTTGCAGTATTTT.

The chain combines TRBV5-5 with TRBJ1-5; the D gene is possibly TRBD1 (5 bases). The V gene's germline CDR1 is SGHKS and CDR2 YYEKEE (reference sequence). V was shortened by 0 bases and J by 6 bases, with 7 bases between the two germline ends. This CDR3 contains 13 residues. CDR3 region: CASSLEGTQPQHF. In DNA, the CDR3 is TGTGCCAGCAGCTTGGAGGGGACTCAGCCCCAGCATTTT.

A single count supports this clone. V and J are TRBV18 and TRBJ1-2; D gene uncertain. Germline lookup yields CDR1 KGHSH and CDR2 LQKENI. The CDR3 runs to 15 residues. Trimming shortened V by 6 bases and J by 3 bases, and 17 bases separated the two germline ends. The CDR3 spells CASSPDREVDYGYTF. The CDR3 nucleotides are TGTGCCAGCTCGCCCGACCGGGAGGTTGACTATGGCTACACCTTC.

The chain links TRBV5-4 to TRBJ2-1; 12 nucleotides agree with TRBD2. From germline, CDR1 is SGHNT and CDR2 YYREEE (reference sequence). V lost 4 bases to trimming and J lost 6 bases; unmatched junction nucleotides: 5. The CDR3 length is 15 residues. The CDR3 DNA reads as TGTGCCAGCAGCGAGACTAGCGGGGGCCTCAATGAGCAGTTCTTC. Its protein is CASSETSGGLNEQFF.

The rearrangement uses TRBV6-1 and TRBJ2-5; D possibly uses TRBD1 or TRBD2 (5 bases each). Trimming left V 6 bases short and J 3 bases short, with 14 bases between. The CDR3 sequence is 14 residues long. CDR1 MNHNS and CDR2 SASEGT come from the germline V gene. The CDR3 sequence: CASSGAPTEETQYF. The CDR3 DNA reads TGTGCCAGCAGCGGGGCCCCAACGGAAGAGACCCAGTACTTC.

V is TRBV6-1 and J is TRBJ2-1; the D is unclear. V was shortened by 4 bases and J by 7 bases, with 11 bases between the two germline ends. The CDR3 is 13 residues long. Germline V lookup: CDR1 MNHNS, CDR2 SASEGT. The CDR3 sequence is CASSGLVSNEQFF. The CDR3 DNA sequence: TGTGCCAGCAGTGGATTAGTATCGAATGAGCAGTTCTTC.

With respect to this clone: Other DNA sequences within the sample encode an identical CDR3. The chain links TRBV5-8 to TRBJ1-2; D is undetermined. V lost 8 bases and J 4 bases, leaving 21 bases between the germline ends. CDR3 size: 15 residues. Germline loops: CDR1 SGHTS, CDR2 YDEGEE. CDR3 region: CASILVIHETYGYTF. Here the CDR3 DNA reads TGTGCCAGTATATTAGTCATCCACGAGACCTATGGCTACACCTTC.

The J gene is TRBJ2-5, the V gene TRBV2, with 12 bases fitting TRBD2. Losses at the gene ends were 5 bases for V and 6 bases for J; bases not matched to a gene: 4. The CDR3 totals 14 residues. Germline CDR1 SNHLY, CDR2 FYNNEI. The CDR3 DNA sequence: TGTGCCAGCAGTACGACTAGCGGGGGACAGACCCAGTACTTC. Its translation is CASSTTSGGQTQYF.

This chain connects TRBV11-2 to TRBJ1-1; TRBD1 is a possible D gene (6 bases). CDR3 size: 14 residues. Germline values: CDR1 SGHAT, CDR2 FQNNGV. V lost 1 base to trimming and J lost 6 bases, with 12 bases between them. The CDR3 loop is CASSLGRHRAEAFF. The CDR3 DNA follows: TGTGCCAGCAGCTTAGGGAGGCACAGGGCTGAAGCTTTCTTT.

The chain is built from TRBV1 and TRBJ2-7. TRBV1 corresponds to a pseudogene. The CDR3 length is 18 residues. The CDR3 sequence: CTSSQESLGGLHDYEQYF. CDR3 DNA: TGCACCAGCAGCCAGGAATCCCTTGGTGGGTTACATGACTACGAGCAGTACTTC.

CDR3 protein: CASSLYPQEGINQPQHF. CDR3 DNA sequence: TGCGCCAGCAGCTTGTACCCCCAGGAGGGAATTAATCAGCCCCAGCATTTT. The V and J genes are TRBV5-1 and TRBJ1-5; unclear D gene. Germline V gene sequence: CDR1 SGHRS, CDR2 YFSETQ. This CDR3 region has 17 residues. The V end lost 1 base, the J end lost 4 bases, and 18 bases lay between the germline ends.

This clone was counted between two and nine times. The V and J genes are TRBV18 and TRBJ2-7; maybe TRBD2 (6 bases). V lost 8 bases and J 1 base, leaving 18 bases between the germline ends. There are 15 residues in the CDR3. Germline CDR1 reads KGHSH; CDR2 reads LQKENI. CDR3 in amino acids: CASAAGTELSYEQYF. The CDR3 DNA reads as TGTGCCAGCGCGGCCGGGACTGAGTTATCCTACGAGCAGTACTTC. The entire variable domain, with the rest obtained from reference TRBV18 and TRBJ2-7, is as follows: NAGVMQNPRHLVRRRGQEARLRCSPMKGHSHVYWYRQLPEEGLKFMVYLQKENIIDESGMPKERFSAEFPKEGPSILRIQQVVRGDSAAYFCASAAGTELSYEQYFGPGTRLTVT.

Only one count was recorded for this clone. At one of its ends the junction is not consistent with the germline gene, which may arise from a read error. CDR3 protein: CASGDREAKNIQYF. The DNA of the CDR3 is TGTGCCAGCGGTGACAGGGAGGCCAAAAACATTCAGTACTTC. The gene calls are TRBV25-1 and TRBJ2-4; 7 bases agree with TRBD1. The CDR3 length is 14 residues. Germline V CDR1 and CDR2: MGHDK, SYGVNS.